The rows below give T cell receptor beta chains drawn from one sample of a study of T-cell reconstitution after alpha-beta-depleted transplantation in children. In TCRdb, the PCR reads were re-called with MiXCR into one record per CDR3 protein. This sample carries roughly 300,000 distinct CDR3 sequences, 11% of them seen once, and the ten largest clones take 20% to 30%. Sequenced material: peripheral blood, taken 180 days after TCRalphabeta/CD19-depleted stem cell transplant. These receptors all stem from a male patient aged 2-15 years who had a stem cell transplant for chronic granulomatous disease, so the T cells may come from the graft donor. CDR3s include the opening cysteine and the closing phenylalanine or tryptophan.

TRBV30	TRBJ2-7	CACLTSGRAIYEQYF
TRBV12-3/TRBV12-4	TRBJ1-5	CASSQTGARNQPQHF
TRBV9	TRBJ1-1	CASSVRQHTEAFF
TRBV7-9	TRBJ2-7	CASSLATHPNEQYF
TRBV7-2	TRBJ2-3	CASSLVAGGPVDTQYF
TRBV12-3/TRBV12-4	TRBJ2-7	CASSRGQGEFDEQYF
TRBV19	TRBJ1-5	CASNMGTGRIQPQHF
TRBV18	TRBJ2-7	CASSPLTGKIARYGQYF
TRBV7-2	TRBJ1-1	CASSQTGPHEAFF
TRBV6-5	TRBJ1-5	CASSYTTQFPVPNQPQHF
TRBV9	TRBJ2-6	CASSGGPNPSAGANVLTF
TRBV12-3/TRBV12-4	TRBJ2-2	CASREAGELFF
TRBV24-1	TRBJ1-5	CATSDSGPGGNQPQHF
TRBV14	TRBJ2-3	CASSQTPLSTDTQYF
TRBV12-3/TRBV12-4	TRBJ2-3	CASKRGGLGDTQYF
TRBV20-1	TRBJ2-3	CSASDLTQYF
TRBV29-1	TRBJ2-7	CSVSPSGSGGYEQYF
TRBV7-2	TRBJ2-4	CASSLAGVTRAKNF
TRBV5-1	TRBJ2-1	CASSLGPSANEQFF
TRBV20-1	TRBJ1-1	CSASTGTNTEAFF
TRBV19	TRBJ1-5	CASRTRTGDNQPQHF
TRBV7-2	TRBJ2-3	CASSLGGAGGPINTQYF
TRBV10-3	TRBJ2-1	CAIGQGLAGDEQFF